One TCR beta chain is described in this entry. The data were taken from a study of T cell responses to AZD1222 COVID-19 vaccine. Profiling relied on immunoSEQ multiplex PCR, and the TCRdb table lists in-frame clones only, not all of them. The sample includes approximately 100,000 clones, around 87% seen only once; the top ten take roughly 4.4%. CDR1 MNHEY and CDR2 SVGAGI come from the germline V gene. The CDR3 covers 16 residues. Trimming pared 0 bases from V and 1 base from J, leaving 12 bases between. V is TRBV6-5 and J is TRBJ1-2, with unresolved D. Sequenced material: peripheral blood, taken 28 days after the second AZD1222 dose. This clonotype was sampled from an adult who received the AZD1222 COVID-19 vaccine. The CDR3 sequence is CASSYSINILNYGYTF. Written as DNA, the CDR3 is TGTGCCAGCAGTTACTCGATAAACATTCTTAACTATGGCTACACCTTC.